These 26 T cell receptor beta chains came from one sample sequenced in a study of T cells in Graves' hyperthyroidism and ophthalmopathy. The TCR beta CDR3 regions underwent amplification using RNA transcripts as the source. With the HTBI primer set, the TCR CDR3 went through a first round of RT-PCR. MiXCR, run by TCRdb on the multiplex PCR reads, gives a single entry per CDR3 protein. The profile shows over 350,000 distinct CDR3 sequences, 18% of them singletons. The sequenced sample consisted of blood. Every receptor here comes from a man between 18 and 35 years old with Graves' ophthalmopathy.

Ten or more counts support this clonotype. Here the CDR3 reads CASSLVGTHYGYTF. The CDR3 bases are TGTGCCAGCAGCTTGGTTGGGACTCACTATGGCTACACCTTC. J is TRBJ1-2 and V is TRBV5-8, with D tentatively TRBD1 (5 bases). The V gene lost 0 bases and the J gene lost 3 bases, with 9 bases spanning the gap. Germline lookup yields CDR1 SGHTS and CDR2 YDEGEE. The CDR3 extends over 14 amino acids.

The sample holds many counts of this clonotype. J is TRBJ1-1 and V is TRBV7-9; 9 bases align to TRBD1. The CDR3 spans 12 residues. Germline V CDR1 and CDR2: SEHNR, FQNEAQ (reference sequence). V lost 5 bases and J lost 10; bases outside the gene matches: 5. The DNA of the CDR3 is TGTGCCAGCAGCCTCCAGACAGGGGGAGCTTTCTTT. This encodes CASSLQTGGAFF. Filled out from reference TRBV7-9 and TRBJ1-1, the complete variable domain reads DTGVSQNPRHKITKRGQNVTFRCDPISEHNRLYWYRQTLGQGPEFLTYFQNEAQLEKSRLLSDRFSAERPKGSFSTLEIQRTEQGDSAMYLCASSLQTGGAFFGQGTRLTVV.

This clonotype has only a few counts. V gene TRBV6-1 combines with J gene TRBJ1-1, with a possible D match to TRBD1 (6 bases). CDR3 length equals 13 residues. Trimming removed 5 bases at V and 6 bases at J, with 13 bases between. Per germline, CDR1 MNHNS and CDR2 SASEGT. CDR3 DNA sequence: TGTGCCAGCAGTCTATTGGGGGGCCCTGAAGCTTTCTTT. It yields the protein CASSLLGGPEAFF.

There are many counts of this clonotype. The rearrangement joins TRBV11-2 to TRBJ1-2; D uncertain. CDR1 and CDR2 from the germline V gene are SGHAT and FQNNGV. V lost 5 bases to trimming and J lost 3 bases, with 16 bases between them. The CDR3 covers 15 residues. The CDR3 spells CASSTQTRKYYGYTF. The CDR3 DNA follows: TGTGCCAGCAGCACGCAGACCAGGAAATACTATGGCTACACCTTC.

This clonotype was counted only a few times. V is TRBV7-2 and J is TRBJ2-7, with TRBD1 matching 10 bases. Germline CDR1 reads SGHTA; CDR2 reads FQGNSA. V trimming: 3 bases; J trimming: 6 bases; junction bases outside the gene matches: 5. CDR3 size: 14 residues. The CDR3 DNA reads TGTGCCAGCAGCTTTCACCGGGACAGGGGCGAGCAGTACTTC. Protein: CASSFHRDRGEQYF.

This clonotype was picked up many times. This chain connects TRBV28 to TRBJ1-4; TRBD1 matches 9 bases. The J segment lost 4 bases and the V segment lost 5 bases, leaving 5 bases of the junction unmatched. The CDR3 covers 15 residues. Germline loops: CDR1 MDHEN, CDR2 SYDVKM. CDR3 sequence: CASSLTGGGNEKLFF. The CDR3 bases are TGTGCCAGCAGTCTAACAGGGGGCGGTAATGAAAAACTGTTTTTT.

This clonotype was observed a handful of times. This chain uses TRBV9 with TRBJ1-1, with a weak D call TRBD1 (5 bases). Trimming shortened V by 0 bases and J by 5 bases, and 14 bases separated the two germline ends. Germline assignment: CDR1 SGDLS and CDR2 YYNGEE. The CDR3 extends over 15 amino acids. DNA for the CDR3: TGTGCCAGCAGCGTAGAGTTGGCGGGGGGGACTGAAGCTTTCTTT. It encodes CASSVELAGGTEAFF.

This clonotype was counted many times. The chain has TRBV12-3 or TRBV12-4 and TRBJ1-1; D gene ambiguous. The germline V and J ends were trimmed by 7 bases and 3 bases, with 15 bases remaining between them. CDR3 length: 14 amino acids. The CDR3 protein is CASNPSIGDTEAFF. CDR3 bases: TGTGCCAGCAACCCCTCAATTGGGGACACTGAAGCTTTCTTT.

This clonotype was seen ten or more times. The DNA of the CDR3 is TGTGCCAGCAGTGGCGGGGGGACCGGGACTAGCGGGGGGATCCGAGGGTACAATGAGCAGTTCTTC. Translated, it gives CASSGGGTGTSGGIRGYNEQFF. V is TRBV2 and J is TRBJ2-1; TRBD2 aligns across 15 bases. V shed 4 bases and J 4 bases; nucleotides not matched to a gene: 20. The CDR3 runs to 22 residues. Germline V CDR1 and CDR2: SNHLY, FYNNEI.

This clonotype has ten or more counts. The rearrangement links TRBV5-1 to TRBJ2-1, with D unresolved. The CDR3 contains 17 residues. Trimming cost V 0 bases and J 1 base, with 14 bases left between them. Germline V gene data show CDR1 as SGHRS and CDR2 as YFSETQ. The CDR3 region is CASSLEPPQPSYNEQFF. CDR3 in DNA: TGCGCCAGCAGCTTGGAGCCCCCACAACCATCCTACAATGAGCAGTTCTTC.

In this sample, this clonotype turned up many times. The V and J genes are TRBV20-1 and TRBJ1-5, with D perhaps matching TRBD1 (5 bases). CDR3 size: 16 residues. The germline V gene encodes CDR1 DFQATT and CDR2 SNEGSKA (reference sequence). Trimming removed 3 bases from V and 6 bases from J, with 21 bases in between. CDR3 loop: CSASGGSLPISQPQHF. The DNA of the CDR3 is TGCAGTGCTAGCGGGGGTAGCCTTCCGATTTCTCAGCCCCAGCATTTT.

CDR3 amino acids: CASSPCGVGGETQYF. Written as DNA, the CDR3 is TGTGCCAGCAGCCCGTGTGGAGTGGGGGGGGAGACCCAGTACTTC. The gene calls are TRBV11-2 and TRBJ2-5, with TRBD2 identical over 7 bases. J lost 5 bases, V lost 5 bases, and 11 bases had no gene match. The CDR3 is 15 amino acids. Germline CDR1 reads SGHAT; CDR2 reads FQNNGV.

This clonotype has ten or more counts. The genes are TRBV12-3 or TRBV12-4 and TRBJ2-3, with D possibly matching TRBD1 (6 bases). The end of the DNA fits TRBJ1-5 better, so the J call may be wrong. CDR3 length: 13 residues. This CDR3 is CASSVTQGDTQHF. DNA for the CDR3: TGTGCCAGCAGCGTGACACAGGGAGATACGCAGCATTTT.

In its sample, this clonotype was seen many times. The chain has TRBV18 and TRBJ2-5; perhaps TRBD2 as D (5 bases). V lost 3 bases and J lost 2, with 13 bases in between. CDR3 length equals 15 residues. Germline CDR1 KGHSH, CDR2 LQKENI. The CDR3 sequence: CASSPQRNLQETQYF. The CDR3 coding sequence is TGTGCCAGCTCACCGCAGCGGAACCTTCAAGAGACCCAGTACTTC.

This clonotype was observed at least ten times. This sequence joins TRBV2 and TRBJ2-5; 10 bases line up with TRBD2. The ends lost 7 bases at V and 1 base at J; junction bases unmatched: 6. Per germline, CDR1 SNHLY and CDR2 FYNNEI. The CDR3 runs to 15 residues. CDR3 sequence reads: CASIAGGLSQETQYF. CDR3 bases: TGTGCCAGCATAGCGGGGGGCCTATCCCAAGAGACCCAGTACTTC.

The rearrangement joins TRBV12-3 or TRBV12-4 to TRBJ2-1; D gene uncertain. CDR3 length equals 11 residues. V was shortened by 3 bases and J by 8 bases, with 5 bases between the two germline ends. DNA of the CDR3: TGTGCCAGCAGTTTTTATGATGAGCAGTTCTTC. This codes for CASSFYDEQFF.

Regarding this clonotype: A much more abundant neighbour one base away suggests this may be a read error. V gene TRBV11-3 combines with J gene TRBJ2-1; TRBD2 might be the D (6 bases). The CDR3 is 14 residues long. CDR1 SGHNT and CDR2 YENEEA come from the germline V gene. V shed 7 bases and J shed 6 bases, with 16 bases lying between them. CDR3 loop: CASNPGGSCNEQFF. For the CDR3, the DNA is TGTGCCAGCAACCCCGGGGGTAGCTGCAATGAGCAGTTCTTC.

This clonotype has more than one count but fewer than ten. The chain is built from TRBV28 and TRBJ1-5; D possibly corresponds to TRBD1 (5 bases). The CDR3 runs to 15 residues. V was trimmed by 3 bases and J by 11 bases, leaving 20 bases between them. Per the germline V gene, CDR1 is MDHEN and CDR2 is SYDVKM. The CDR3 region is CASSFPGSLVGAQHF. The DNA for the CDR3 is TGTGCCAGCAGTTTCCCAGGGAGCCTAGTAGGGGCCCAGCATTTT.

This clonotype was observed many times. CDR3 nucleotides: TGTGCCAGCAGCTTAAGGGGCAGTCACTATGGCTACACCTTC. This codes for CASSLRGSHYGYTF. The chain carries TRBV11-2 and TRBJ1-2, with D perhaps matching TRBD1 (5 bases). V was trimmed by 2 bases and J by 3 bases, leaving 10 bases between them. Germline V lookup: CDR1 SGHAT, CDR2 FQNNGV. This CDR3 has 14 residues.

In its sample, this clonotype was seen many times. The chain recombines TRBV5-5 with TRBJ1-1; D is ambiguous. This CDR3 contains 14 residues. With 4 bases removed from V and 2 bases from J, the gap between germline ends came to 12 bases. Germline V gene lookup returns CDR1 SGHKS and CDR2 YYEKEE (reference sequence). The CDR3 region has the DNA TGTGCCAGCAGCCGAGCGGACGGAAACACTGAAGCTTTCTTT. Its translation is CASSRADGNTEAFF. Based on the CDR3 plus reference TRBV5-5 and TRBJ1-1, the full variable domain is DAGVTQSPTHLIKTRGQQVTLRCSPISGHKSVSWYQQVLGQGPQFIFQYYEKEERGRGNFPDRFSARQFPNYSSELNVNALLLGDSALYLCASSRADGNTEAFFGQGTRLTVV.

This clonotype was counted at least ten times. The chain couples TRBV20-1 to TRBJ2-5; no definite D call. The V end lost 4 bases, the J end lost 2 bases, and 8 bases lay between the germline ends. Germline values: CDR1 DFQATT, CDR2 SNEGSKA (reference sequence). This CDR3 contains 12 residues. The CDR3 coding sequence is TGCAGTGCTACGGCTGCACAAGAGACCCAGTACTTC. Translating it yields CSATAAQETQYF.

The chain employs TRBV6-1 and TRBJ1-2; D may be TRBD1 (6 bases). Germline V CDR1 and CDR2: MNHNS, SASEGT. CDR3 length equals 13 residues. The CDR3 DNA sequence: TGTGTCGGGGACGGACAGATCAACTATGGCTACACCTTC. It translates to CVGDGQINYGYTF.

This clonotype has just a few counts. The J gene is TRBJ1-2, the V gene TRBV20-1; D remains unclear. This CDR3 comprises 14 residues. Trimming left V 0 bases short and J 3 bases short, with 11 bases between. Looked up from germline, CDR1 is DFQATT and CDR2 is SNEGSKA (reference sequence). In DNA, the CDR3 is TGCAGTGCTAGAGACCCCGTGGGAGACTATGGCTACACCTTC. It is translated as CSARDPVGDYGYTF.

A note on this clonotype: A read error may account for a junction end that differs from germline. This rearrangement joins TRBV11-2 to TRBJ2-5; the D is unclear. The length of the CDR3 is 12 residues. In germline, CDR1 is SGHAT, CDR2 FQNNGV. The CDR3 reads CACSFLAETQYF. The DNA for the CDR3 is TGTGCCTGCAGCTTTTTGGCGGAGACCCAGTACTTC.

The chain uses TRBV28 and TRBJ2-1; 15 bases line up with TRBD2. The J segment lost 0 bases and the V segment lost 5 bases, leaving 17 bases of the junction unmatched. The length of the CDR3 is 22 residues. Germline lookup yields CDR1 MDHEN and CDR2 SYDVKM. The CDR3 loop is CASSPSGTSGRFIFGSYNEQFF. The CDR3, as DNA: TGTGCCAGCAGTCCCTCGGGGACTAGCGGGAGGTTTATATTCGGCTCCTACAATGAGCAGTTCTTC.

The genes are TRBV4-1 and TRBJ2-6; 7 bases are a match to TRBD1. Germline CDR1 and CDR2: MGHRA and YSYEKL. The junction had 11 bases not matched to a gene; V was cut back by 5 bases and J by 4 bases. CDR3 size: 17 residues. The CDR3 loop is CASSSRTGTVGANVLTF. The CDR3 DNA reads as TGCGCCAGCAGCTCCCGGACAGGAACAGTGGGGGCCAACGTCCTGACTTTC.